The next 7 T cell receptor beta chains were all read from a single sample in a study of lymphopenia after photon versus proton radiotherapy. This table comes from immunoSEQ multiplex PCR, and its TCRdb copy is limited to in-frame clones, with some not included. The profile shows about 45,000 clones, about 85% of them singletons. The sample here was peripheral blood, taken from a patient treated with photon-based radiotherapy. Every receptor here comes from a man aged 40-50 years with gastric cancer.

V is TRBV19 and J is TRBJ2-7, with D perhaps matching TRBD1 or TRBD2 (5 bases each). V was clipped by 5 bases and J by 3 bases, with 11 bases between them. Per the germline V gene, CDR1 is LNHDA and CDR2 is SQIVND (reference sequence). CDR3 size: 13 residues. As DNA, the CDR3 is TGTGCCAGTAGTCCGGGACCGATCTACGAGCAGTACTTC. Its translation: CASSPGPIYEQYF. Using reference TRBV19 and TRBJ2-7 for the parts outside the CDR3, the full variable domain is DGGITQSPKYLFRKEGQNVTLSCEQNLNHDAMYWYRQDPGQGLRLIYYSQIVNDFQKGDIAEGYSVSREKKESFPLTVTSAQKNPTAFYLCASSPGPIYEQYFGPGTRLTVT.

This clone has more than one count but fewer than ten. The V and J genes are TRBV6-5 and TRBJ2-2; 9 bases are a match to TRBD1. CDR1 is MNHEY, CDR2 SVGAGI, per germline. Trimming cost V 6 bases and J 11 bases; bases outside gene matches: 4. This CDR3 has 12 residues. The CDR3 coding sequence is TGTGCCAGCAGATCGGACAGGGGCGAGCTGTTTTTT. Translating gives CASRSDRGELFF.

The gene calls are TRBV4-2 and TRBJ1-3, with 7 bases fitting TRBD1. Trimming at V came to 1 base and at J to 2 bases, leaving 5 bases not matched to a gene. CDR1 and CDR2 (germline): LGHNA, YNFKEQ. The CDR3 has 16 residues. Here the CDR3 reads CASSQVDREPGNTIYF. The CDR3 bases are TGTGCCAGCAGCCAAGTCGACAGGGAACCTGGAAACACCATATATTTT.

The chain is built from TRBV7-8 and TRBJ2-2, with TRBD2 identical over 7 bases. This CDR3 has 16 residues. Losses at the gene ends were 5 bases for V and 4 bases for J; bases not matched to a gene: 10. CDR1 SGHVS and CDR2 FQNEAQ come from the germline V gene. The CDR3 sequence: CASSLRGGGPTGELFF. CDR3 sequence (DNA): TGTGCCAGCAGCCTTAGGGGCGGGGGTCCCACCGGGGAGCTGTTTTTT.

The chain joins TRBV27 to TRBJ2-1; 7 bases agree with TRBD2. There are 14 residues in the CDR3. V was clipped by 7 bases and J by 4 bases; unmatched bases: 7. Germline CDR1 MNHEY, CDR2 SMNVEV (reference sequence). This CDR3 is CASTSGESYNEQFF. The CDR3 coding sequence is TGTGCCAGCACAAGCGGGGAATCGTACAATGAGCAGTTCTTC.

The CDR3 reads CASSEEGSRWDEKLFF. The CDR3 coding sequence is TGTGCCAGCAGTGAAGAGGGGAGCAGGTGGGACGAAAAACTGTTTTTT. This chain connects TRBV2 to TRBJ1-4, with D perhaps TRBD1 (5 bases). Germline V gene data show CDR1 as SNHLY and CDR2 as FYNNEI. The CDR3 contains 16 residues. Deletions cut 1 base from V and 8 bases from J, with 17 bases between. Based on the CDR3 plus reference TRBV2 and TRBJ1-4, the full variable domain is EPEVTQTPSHQVTQMGQEVILRCVPISNHLYFYWYRQILGQKVEFLVSFYNNEISEKSEIFDDQFSVERPDGSNFTLKIRSTKLEDSAMYFCASSEEGSRWDEKLFFGSGTQLSVL.

The gene calls are TRBV7-9 and TRBJ2-5, with TRBD2 matching 7 bases. Germline CDR1 reads SEHNR; CDR2 reads FQNEAQ (reference sequence). V gave up 4 bases and J gave up 2 bases; unmatched junction bases: 10. The CDR3 extends over 16 amino acids. The CDR3 sequence: CASSCILLGGQETQYF. CDR3 bases: TGTGCCAGCAGCTGTATATTGTTGGGGGGGCAAGAGACCCAGTACTTC.